The source of this T cell receptor (beta chain) is a study of cytomegalovirus exposure and HLA in healthy donors (dated by TCRdb to about 2017). As for the study more broadly: A later analysis indicated that the 100 to 150 validation repertoires were generated on the platform also employed for the approximately 670 repertoires of the first cohort. The study aimed to test whether cataloging public T cell receptors could reveal signatures of past pathogen exposure. The study combined high-throughput TCR immunosequencing, statistical association of individual TCRs with disease status, and machine learning to predict cytomegalovirus infection status. Besides the first cohort of approximately 670 subjects, a separate validation cohort made up of 95 to 150 different subjects was used. What the research found in general, with its limitations: A few of the identified cytomegalovirus-associated TCR beta chains were confirmed in vitro to be specific for cytomegalovirus antigens. A later analysis found that TCRs clustered in the first cohort also tended to co-occur in the 130 or so validation repertoires, with approximately 95% of cluster scores above 0. Across donors, most TCR sequences were observed very rarely, whereas some public TCRs were present in many individuals. A total of fewer than 200 TCR beta chains were listed by the study as associated with cytomegalovirus. It was suggested by the authors that the approach could potentially be generalized to other disease states and immunological phenotypes. Cytomegalovirus status was reported to be diagnosed by the classifier with high specificity and sensitivity in both the original and validation cohorts. The validation cohort had no HLA typing available for a later analysis, so co-occurrence within that cohort was assessed over all 110 or so repertoires.

Note on this clone: Its antigen is still unknown. Within one base of it there is no much larger clone, and no base qualities were kept.

The protocol used for the library was the immunoSEQ multiplex PCR assay. The authors' analysis ran thus. To diagnose cytomegalovirus status from the catalog of TCR beta chain sequences, a statistical classification framework was built. TCRdb took over this immuneACCESS table, retaining in-frame rearrangements with V and J assigned. Such tables are incomplete; in checked studies, under half of the missing clones stem from an unresolved V gene, and the remainder is unexplained. That table supplies the V and J calls and clone size; D and trimming were determined from the DNA. This sample has 90,000 to 150,000 clones in its table, and roughly 90% of those were observed once. The ten most abundant clones make up 6% to 7% of the sample. Donors formed part of the validation cohort, which comprised over a hundred subjects and was distinct from the first cohort of 666 subjects. The germline V gene (reference sequence) provides CDR1 LNHDA and CDR2 SQIVND. The CDR3 numbers 15 residues from cysteine through phenylalanine. Left in the record is the CDR3 DNA by itself, 45 bases read in frame from the first base. The germline V and J ends show losses of 6 bases and 8 bases respectively, and no gene match explains 12 bases of the junction.

The rearranged chain carries TRBV19 and TRBJ1-4, with 7 junctional bases fitting TRBD1. The receptor was derived from a woman in her late teens or twenties in good health and CMV-seropositive. Material: PBMCs. The CDR3 is CASSQIDGQAEKLFF. The DNA is as follows: TGTGCCAGTAGCCAGATTGACGGACAGGCAGAAAAACTGTTTTTT.